The 32 T cell receptor beta chains presented below share a single source sample, sequenced in a study of immune evolution from preneoplasia to lung adenocarcinoma. Measured with immunoSEQ multiplex PCR; TCRdb has only the in-frame clones, and not every one. The data hold thousands of clones, with over 65% observed a single time. The specimen sequenced was FFPE lung adenocarcinoma in situ tissue. Every receptor here comes from a person aged 55-80 years with lung adenocarcinoma.

This clone was observed a single time. The V gene is TRBV10-1, the J gene TRBJ2-7; weak D call: TRBD1 (6 bases). The length of the CDR3 is 13 residues. Trimming removed 11 bases at V and 9 bases at J, with 23 bases between. Per germline, CDR1 WNHNN and CDR2 SYGVQD (reference sequence). CDR3 protein: CARHGQGSIWQYF. The CDR3 DNA reads as TGCGCCCGCCACGGGCAGGGGAGTATTTGGCAGTACTTC.

This chain uses TRBV7-6 with TRBJ2-7, with 8 positions matching TRBD1. CDR3 length: 16 residues. CDR1 and CDR2 (germline): SGHVS, FNYEAQ. The junction had 11 bases not matched to a gene; V was cut back by 2 bases and J by 5 bases. CDR3 loop: CASSLKGDRGLDEQYF. In nucleotides, the CDR3 is TGTGCCAGCAGCTTAAAGGGAGACAGGGGTTTGGACGAGCAGTACTTC. Complete variable domain (other parts from reference TRBV7-6 and TRBJ2-7): GAGVSQSPRYKVTKRGQDVALRCDPISGHVSLYWYRQALGQGPEFLTYFNYEAQQDKSGLPNDRFSAERPEGSISTLTIQRTEQRDSAMYRCASSLKGDRGLDEQYFGPGTRLTVT.

This chain links TRBV5-5 with TRBJ1-5; D call uncertain. V dropped 4 bases and J dropped 5 bases, with 16 bases sitting between them. This CDR3 is 15 amino acids long. Germline V gene sequence: CDR1 SGHKS, CDR2 YYEKEE (reference sequence). DNA of the CDR3: TGTGCCAGCAGCCTACGGACCCGGTCGGATCAGCCCCAGCATTTT. This gives the protein CASSLRTRSDQPQHF.

The V gene is TRBV5-5, the J gene TRBJ1-1, with 8 bases identical to TRBD1. V lost 4 bases, J lost 5 bases, and 7 bases stayed unmatched. The V gene's germline CDR1 is SGHKS and CDR2 YYEKEE (reference sequence). The CDR3 length is 14 residues. The CDR3 nucleotides read TGTGCCAGCAGCCTGGACAGGGTCAATACTGAAGCTTTCTTT. Translating it yields CASSLDRVNTEAFF. Based on the CDR3 plus reference TRBV5-5 and TRBJ1-1, the full variable domain is DAGVTQSPTHLIKTRGQQVTLRCSPISGHKSVSWYQQVLGQGPQFIFQYYEKEERGRGNFPDRFSARQFPNYSSELNVNALLLGDSALYLCASSLDRVNTEAFFGQGTRLTVV.

The CDR3 loop is CASSLDPNSPLHF. In DNA form, the CDR3 reads TGTGCCAGCAGCTTGGACCCTAATTCACCCCTCCACTTT. The rearrangement uses TRBV7-2 and TRBJ1-6; no firm D call. CDR1 is SGHTA and CDR2 is FQGNSA in the germline V gene. V lost 3 bases, J lost 6 bases, and 6 bases lay in between. The CDR3 is 13 residues long. The full variable domain, its missing parts supplied by reference TRBV7-2 and TRBJ1-6, is GAGVSQSPSNKVTEKGKDVELRCDPISGHTALYWYRQSLGQGLEFLIYFQGNSAPDKSGLPSDRFSAERTGGSVSTLTIQRTQQEDSAVYLCASSLDPNSPLHFGNGTRLTVT.

The chain employs TRBV5-4 and TRBJ2-6; D is perhaps TRBD2 (6 bases). With 4 bases removed from V and 3 bases from J, the gap between germline ends came to 14 bases. Looked up from germline, CDR1 is SGHNT and CDR2 is YYREEE (reference sequence). The length of the CDR3 is 16 residues. DNA for the CDR3: TGTGCCAGCAGCCGGCGGGCGGGGAGTGGGGCCAACGTCCTGACTTTC. It yields the protein CASSRRAGSGANVLTF.

The V and J genes are TRBV7-2 and TRBJ1-3, with D tentatively TRBD1 (5 bases). From germline, CDR1 is SGHTA and CDR2 FQGNSA. Trimming removed 5 bases at V and 6 bases at J, with 17 bases between. The length of the CDR3 is 15 residues. This CDR3 reads CASSIIMGPENTIYF. CDR3 DNA: TGTGCCAGCAGCATCATAATGGGGCCGGAAAACACCATATATTTT.

As DNA, the CDR3 is TGTGCCAGCAGCTTCTTCAACTCCTACGAGCAGTACTTC. Translated: CASSFFNSYEQYF. The chain combines TRBV11-3 with TRBJ2-7; no firm D call. V lost 3 bases and J 0 bases, leaving 6 bases between the germline ends. The CDR3 loop spans 13 amino acids. Germline CDR1 SGHNT, CDR2 YENEEA. Drawing the rest from reference TRBV11-3 and TRBJ2-7, the complete variable domain is EAGVVQSPRYKIIEKKQPVAFWCNPISGHNTLYWYLQNLGQGPELLIRYENEEAVDDSQLPKDRFSAERLKGVDSTLKIQPAELGDSAVYLCASSFFNSYEQYFGPGTRLTVT.

About this clone: Within the sample, other DNA sequences also encode this same CDR3. This rearrangement joins TRBV10-3 to TRBJ2-7; possible D gene TRBD1, 5 bases. From germline, CDR1 is ENHRY and CDR2 SYGVKD. Trimming stripped 0 bases from V and 2 bases from J, with 8 bases between. This CDR3 spans 14 amino acids. The CDR3, as DNA: TGTGCCATCAGTGAGTCAACACAGGCCTACGAGCAGTACTTC. Translating it yields CAISESTQAYEQYF.

This sequence joins TRBV28 and TRBJ1-4; D gene unclear. The germline V gene has CDR1 MDHEN and CDR2 SYDVKM. Trimming stripped 6 bases from V and 8 bases from J, with 16 bases between. The CDR3 is 14 amino acids. The CDR3 here is CASSLTSLREKLFF. For the CDR3, the DNA is TGTGCCAGCAGCTTGACTAGTTTAAGGGAAAAACTGTTTTTT.

The V gene is TRBV5-5, the J gene TRBJ2-1, with no clear D. This CDR3 is built from 15 residues. CDR1 is SGHKS and CDR2 is YYEKEE in the germline V gene (reference sequence). V lost 2 bases and J 0 bases, leaving 9 bases between the germline ends. The CDR3 DNA follows: TGTGCCAGCAGCTTAGACATGGGCTCCTACAATGAGCAGTTCTTC. Its translation is CASSLDMGSYNEQFF.

The chain employs TRBV7-2 and TRBJ2-1; 11 bases are a match to TRBD2. Germline values: CDR1 SGHTA, CDR2 FQGNSA. V dropped 6 bases and J dropped 7; count of bases not matched to a gene: 5. The CDR3 contains 14 residues. CDR3 nucleotide sequence: TGTGCCAGCAGGACTAGCGGGGCGGAGAATGAGCAGTTCTTC. This encodes CASRTSGAENEQFF.

The chain couples TRBV20-1 to TRBJ1-2; maybe TRBD1 (5 bases). The CDR3 has 11 amino acids. The V gene's germline CDR1 is DFQATT and CDR2 SNEGSKA (reference sequence). V lost 6 bases and J lost 7, with 12 bases in between. The CDR3 bases are TGCAGTGCGAGGGACGTCGGTGGCTACACCTTC. The encoded protein is CSARDVGGYTF.

The genes are TRBV27 and TRBJ2-3; the match to TRBD2 covers 7 bases. Germline CDR1 MNHEY, CDR2 SMNVEV (reference sequence). V shed 2 bases, J shed 0 bases, and the junction held 5 bases outside the gene matches. This CDR3 region has 16 residues. CDR3 bases: TGTGCCAGCAGTTTAAATTTGGGGGGGAGCACAGATACGCAGTATTTT. It codes for CASSLNLGGSTDTQYF.

CDR3 nucleotides: TGTGCCAGCTCCCCCCAGACTAGCGGGGGTTGGGAGACCCAGTACTTC. This codes for CASSPQTSGGWETQYF. The rearrangement joins TRBV7-3 to TRBJ2-5; TRBD2 agrees at 12 bases. This CDR3 has 16 amino acids. The germline V gene has CDR1 SGHTA and CDR2 FQGTGA. Trimming cost V 8 bases and J 5 bases; bases outside gene matches: 12.

This clone was detected only a few times. V gene TRBV9 combines with J gene TRBJ1-2; D is possibly TRBD1 (5 bases). The CDR3 totals 15 residues. Trimming removed 0 bases from V and 4 bases from J, with 13 bases in between. The germline CDR1 and CDR2 sequences are SGDLS and YYNGEE. DNA for the CDR3: TGTGCCAGCAGCGTAGCCGGGGGAGATGGCTATGGCTACACCTTC. The encoded protein is CASSVAGGDGYGYTF.

The chain's CDR3 is CASSYRLTQETQYF. CDR3 nucleotides: TGTGCCAGCAGCTACAGACTGACCCAAGAGACCCAGTACTTC. The chain links TRBV5-5 to TRBJ2-5; D not certain. The CDR3 is 14 amino acids. V was shortened by 3 bases and J by 1 base, with 10 bases between the two germline ends. Germline V CDR1 and CDR2: SGHKS, YYEKEE (reference sequence). Full variable domain (remainder filled in from reference TRBV5-5 and TRBJ2-5): DAGVTQSPTHLIKTRGQQVTLRCSPISGHKSVSWYQQVLGQGPQFIFQYYEKEERGRGNFPDRFSARQFPNYSSELNVNALLLGDSALYLCASSYRLTQETQYFGPGTRLLVL.

The chain is built from TRBV7-9 and TRBJ1-2, with D perhaps matching TRBD1 (6 bases). CDR1 is SEHNR, CDR2 FQNEAQ, per germline (reference sequence). Trimming removed 2 bases from V and 7 bases from J, with 17 bases in between. The CDR3 consists of 15 residues. The CDR3 DNA reads TGTGCCAGCAGCTTAACCTCCAGGGGTCGAAGTGGCTACACCTTC. It encodes CASSLTSRGRSGYTF.

This clone is large (0.1 to 1%). The chain carries TRBV5-1 and TRBJ2-5; tentatively, D is TRBD2 (5 bases). Trimming shortened V by 0 bases and J by 1 base, and 7 bases separated the two germline ends. This CDR3 is built from 14 residues. From germline, CDR1 is SGHRS and CDR2 YFSETQ. The CDR3 loop reads CASSLGLAQETQYF. The CDR3 DNA follows: TGCGCCAGCAGCTTGGGTCTAGCCCAAGAGACCCAGTACTTC.

As DNA, the CDR3 is TGTGCCAGCAGGGGGCATAATTCACCCCTCCACTTT. This translates into CASRGHNSPLHF. This chain uses TRBV28 with TRBJ1-6; D possibly corresponds to TRBD1 (5 bases). The CDR3 runs 12 residues. Germline loops: CDR1 MDHEN, CDR2 SYDVKM. V gave up 6 bases and J gave up 5 bases, with 5 bases separating them.

This clone was detected only a few times. The chain carries TRBV30 and TRBJ2-7, with D unresolved. V lost 1 base and J lost 3, with 7 bases in between. The CDR3 is made up of 12 amino acids. The germline V gene has CDR1 GTSNPN and CDR2 SVGIG (reference sequence). This chain's CDR3 is CAWSGQLYEQYF. For the CDR3, the DNA is TGTGCCTGGAGTGGGCAGCTCTACGAGCAGTACTTC.

V is TRBV4-1 and J is TRBJ1-6; tentative D call: TRBD1 (5 bases). The ends were cut back, 0 bases at V and 5 bases at J, with 8 bases in the middle. Germline V gene data show CDR1 as MGHRA and CDR2 as YSYEKL. The CDR3 covers 15 residues. CDR3 in amino acids: CASSQDGRDNSPLHF. The CDR3 DNA is TGCGCCAGCAGCCAAGACGGCAGGGATAATTCACCCCTCCACTTT.

This clone was seen only once. The chain links TRBV5-6 to TRBJ1-5, with TRBD1 identical over 8 bases. Germline V gene sequence: CDR1 SGHDT, CDR2 YYEEEE. CDR3 size: 13 residues. The V gene end was trimmed by 3 bases and the J gene end by 5 bases; junction bases not matched to a gene: 1. CDR3: CASSSGQDQPQHF. CDR3 bases: TGTGCCAGCAGCTCGGGACAGGATCAGCCCCAGCATTTT.

The chain joins TRBV7-2 to TRBJ2-3, with TRBD2 matching over 7 bases. After removal of 5 bases from V and 0 bases from J, the junction contained 14 bases not matched to a gene. CDR3 length: 18 amino acids. CDR1 is SGHTA and CDR2 is FQGNSA in the germline V gene. The CDR3 reads CASSPEVREGASTDTQYF. The CDR3 DNA follows: TGTGCCAGCAGCCCAGAAGTTAGGGAGGGCGCGAGCACAGATACGCAGTATTTT.

This chain links TRBV28 with TRBJ2-7; perhaps TRBD2 as D (6 bases). Germline CDR1 reads MDHEN; CDR2 reads SYDVKM. V dropped 6 bases and J dropped 2 bases, with 14 bases sitting between them. This CDR3 has 14 residues. CDR3 residues: CASRTRQSAYEQYF. CDR3 sequence (DNA): TGTGCCAGCAGGACTAGACAGTCGGCCTACGAGCAGTACTTC. Looking up the rest from reference TRBV28 and TRBJ2-7 gives the full variable domain: DVKVTQSSRYLVKRTGEKVFLECVQDMDHENMFWYRQDPGLGLRLIYFSYDVKMKEKGDIPEGYSVSREKKERFSLILESASTNQTSMYLCASRTRQSAYEQYFGPGTRLTVT.

The chain recombines TRBV18 with TRBJ2-7; 14 nucleotides agree with TRBD2. The CDR3 covers 17 residues. J lost 3 bases, V lost 6 bases, and 10 bases had no gene match. The germline gives CDR1 KGHSH, CDR2 LQKENI. The CDR3 region is CASSREGLAGAIYEQYF. In nucleotides, the CDR3 is TGTGCCAGCTCCCGTGAGGGACTAGCGGGGGCGATCTACGAGCAGTACTTC. The full variable domain, completed using reference TRBV18 and TRBJ2-7, is NAGVMQNPRHLVRRRGQEARLRCSPMKGHSHVYWYRQLPEEGLKFMVYLQKENIIDESGMPKERFSAEFPKEGPSILRIQQVVRGDSAAYFCASSREGLAGAIYEQYFGPGTRLTVT.

The chain is built from TRBV7-2 and TRBJ2-5; no definite D call. Trimming pared 5 bases from V and 0 bases from J, leaving 10 bases between. The CDR3 runs 14 residues. Germline CDR1 SGHTA, CDR2 FQGNSA. CDR3 DNA sequence: TGTGCCAGCAGCGTAGACTGGAACCAAGAGACCCAGTACTTC. Encoded protein: CASSVDWNQETQYF.

The rearrangement links TRBV5-2 to TRBJ1-2. TRBV5-2 constitutes a pseudogene. The CDR3 covers 14 residues. The CDR3, as DNA: TGTGCCAGCAAATTGTTACGAAAGACCTATGGCTACACCTTC. Residues: CASKLLRKTYGYTF.

This clone was observed a handful of times. V gene TRBV9 combines with J gene TRBJ2-3, with unresolved D. Germline assignment: CDR1 SGDLS and CDR2 YYNGEE. V was shortened by 0 bases and J by 2 bases, with 4 bases between the two germline ends. This CDR3 is 13 amino acids long. This CDR3 is CASSVGVTDTQYF. The CDR3, as DNA: TGTGCCAGCAGCGTAGGGGTCACAGATACGCAGTATTTT. Using reference TRBV9 and TRBJ2-3 for the parts outside the CDR3, the full variable domain is DSGVTQTPKHLITATGQRVTLRCSPRSGDLSVYWYQQSLDQGLQFLIQYYNGEERAKGNILERFSAQQFPDLHSELNLSSLELGDSALYFCASSVGVTDTQYFGPGTRLTVL.

This chain links TRBV5-1 with TRBJ2-5, with D unclear. The V gene lost 5 bases and the J gene lost 1 base, with 12 bases spanning the gap. Germline values: CDR1 SGHRS, CDR2 YFSETQ. This CDR3 is built from 14 residues. DNA of the CDR3: TGCGCCAGCAGGCCTGCCCAGGCCCAAGAGACCCAGTACTTC. Its protein product is CASRPAQAQETQYF.

The chain uses TRBV7-2 and TRBJ1-1; D is undetermined. This CDR3 comprises 13 residues. Trimming cost V 5 bases and J 0 bases, with 7 bases left between them. Germline values: CDR1 SGHTA, CDR2 FQGNSA. This CDR3 reads CASSLFMNTEAFF. The CDR3 coding sequence is TGTGCCAGCAGCCTGTTCATGAACACTGAAGCTTTCTTT.

V gene TRBV6-1 combines with J gene TRBJ1-6, with D hard to call. This CDR3 spans 15 amino acids. Per germline, CDR1 MNHNS and CDR2 SASEGT. Trimming pared 5 bases from V and 1 base from J, leaving 9 bases between. CDR3 loop: CASSSDWSYNSPLHF. CDR3 DNA sequence: TGTGCCAGCAGTTCCGATTGGTCCTATAATTCACCCCTCCACTTT.